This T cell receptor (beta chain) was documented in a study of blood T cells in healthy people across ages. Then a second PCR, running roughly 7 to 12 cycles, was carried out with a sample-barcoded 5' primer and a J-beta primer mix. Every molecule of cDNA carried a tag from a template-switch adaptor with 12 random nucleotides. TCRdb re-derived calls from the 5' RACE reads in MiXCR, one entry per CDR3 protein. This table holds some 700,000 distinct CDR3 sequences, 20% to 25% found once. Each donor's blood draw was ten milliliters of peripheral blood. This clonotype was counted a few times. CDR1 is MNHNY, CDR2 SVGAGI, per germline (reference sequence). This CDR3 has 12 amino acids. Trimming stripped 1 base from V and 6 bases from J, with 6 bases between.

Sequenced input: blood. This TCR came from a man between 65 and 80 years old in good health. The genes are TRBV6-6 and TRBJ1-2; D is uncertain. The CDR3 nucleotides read TGTGCCAGCAGTTACTTTGGAGATGGCTACACCTTC. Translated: CASSYFGDGYTF.